In its sample, the clone carrying this TCR beta chain was seen a few times. Its matching antigen is unknown. This record comes from a study of CD8+ T cells in alopecia areata. Overall study context: Twice a day, 5 to 10 mg of oral tofacitinib was administered to treated patients. Broader study findings: Mice showed TCR sharing more clearly than patients did, possibly owing to HLA. Scalp sequencing captures resident alphabeta T cells of normal skin too.

Samples from alopecia areata patients were lesional scalp punch biopsies and peripheral blood. Trimming cost V 5 bases and J 0 bases, with 8 bases left between them. Germline V gives CDR1 SGHTA, CDR2 FQGNSA. The CDR3 is made up of 14 amino acids. After isolation, RNA underwent reverse transcription to generate cDNA as the sequencing template. Data came from immunoSEQ multiplex PCR; TCRdb stores just in-frame clones and leaves some out. The sample contains 90,000 to 100,000 clones, roughly two fifths of which appear only once. The TCR was taken from a human donor with alopecia areata. This rearrangement joins TRBV7-2 to TRBJ1-5; the D gene is possibly TRBD1 (5 bases). The sample taken for sequencing was CD4+ T cells sorted from blood. The CDR3 sequence is CASSRQYSNQPQHF. CDR3 bases: TGTGCCAGCAGCCGACAGTATAGCAATCAGCCCCAGCATTTT.